The 22 T cell receptor beta chains below were found in one sample sequenced in a study of blood T cells in healthy people across ages. Combining a sample-barcoded 5' primer with a J-beta primer mix, a second PCR ran for roughly 7 to 12 cycles. TCRdb analysed the 5' RACE reads with MiXCR anew, one entry per CDR3 protein. Of 730,000 or so distinct CDR3 sequences listed, 40% to 45% are singletons. The specimen was blood. These receptors came from an older woman in good health.

The chain recombines TRBV10-1 with TRBJ2-2, with D perhaps TRBD1 or TRBD2 (5 bases each). This CDR3 is 14 amino acids long. Trimming left V 4 bases short and J 4 bases short, with 10 bases between. The germline gives CDR1 WNHNN, CDR2 SYGVQD (reference sequence). In DNA, the CDR3 is TGCGCCAGCAGTGGGGACCAGGGCACCGGGGAGCTGTTTTTT. It translates to CASSGDQGTGELFF.

This chain uses TRBV20-1 with TRBJ1-2, with D uncertain. The germline gives CDR1 DFQATT, CDR2 SNEGSKA (reference sequence). V was cut by 7 bases and J by 8 bases, with 17 bases left in between. The CDR3 consists of 12 residues. The chain's CDR3 is CSVAEGSRGYTF. The CDR3, as DNA: TGCAGTGTCGCAGAAGGTTCCAGGGGCTACACCTTC.

A word on this clonotype: This may come from a read error, since a much larger clone is one base off. J is TRBJ2-4 and V is TRBV20-1; perhaps TRBD1 as D (6 bases). TRBJ2-5 explains the end of the DNA better; the J call may be wrong. From germline, CDR1 is DFQATT and CDR2 SNEGSKA (reference sequence). The CDR3 runs to 13 residues. The CDR3 DNA follows: TGCAGTGTTGATGGCAGGGGCCAAGAGACCCAGTACTTC. Encoded protein: CSVDGRGQETQYF.

This chain links TRBV9 with TRBJ2-5; TRBD2 matches 11 bases. Germline V gene lookup returns CDR1 SGDLS and CDR2 YYNGEE. CDR3 length: 17 residues. Trimming cost V 4 bases and J 2 bases; bases outside gene matches: 10. In DNA form, the CDR3 reads TGTGCCAGCAGCCTTACTTCCGGGACTAGCGGACAAGAGACCCAGTACTTC. Protein product: CASSLTSGTSGQETQYF.

As concerns this clonotype: A much larger clone differs by one base, so this may be a read error. This chain links TRBV27 with TRBJ2-1; 9 nucleotides match TRBD2. The V gene's germline CDR1 is MNHEY and CDR2 SMNVEV (reference sequence). The CDR3 is 13 amino acids. This CDR3 reads CVSRKAGGTREFF. CDR3 DNA sequence: TGTGTCAGCCGAAAAGCGGGAGGTACCAGGGAGTTCTTC.

The table lists this clonotype with many counts. Sequence at one end of the junction differs from germline and may be a read error. The chain recombines TRBV5-1 with TRBJ2-5; the D is unclear. Germline V gene sequence: CDR1 SGHRS, CDR2 YFSETQ. This CDR3 contains 12 residues. The CDR3 spells CASSLNQETQYF. CDR3 bases: TGTGCCAGCAGCTTAAACCAAGAGACCCAGTACTTC.

In regard to this clonotype: This may be a read error, as it is one base from a much larger clone. This rearrangement joins TRBV29-1 to TRBJ2-1, with 13 nucleotides matching TRBD2. The CDR3 runs to 16 residues. Germline V CDR1 and CDR2: SQVTM, ANQGSEA. V shed 4 bases, J shed 9 bases, and the junction held 12 bases outside the gene matches. CDR3 region: CSVGSYTSGRAGEQFF. The CDR3 DNA sequence: TGCAGCGTTGGGAGCTATACTAGCGGGAGGGCCGGTGAGCAGTTCTTC.

This chain uses TRBV6-1 with TRBJ2-7; TRBD1 matches 8 bases. The CDR3 covers 14 residues. Germline V gene data show CDR1 as MNHNS and CDR2 as SASEGT. J gave up 4 bases and V 7 bases, and 9 bases lay outside the gene matches. The CDR3 coding sequence is TGTGCCAGCAACTATGACAGGGGACCTTACGAGCAGTACTTC. Residues: CASNYDRGPYEQYF.

The rearrangement links TRBV20-1 to TRBJ2-7, with 11 bases aligning to TRBD2. Germline-derived CDR1 and CDR2 are DFQATT and SNEGSKA (reference sequence). The CDR3 loop spans 15 amino acids. V trimming: 7 bases; J trimming: 4 bases; junction bases outside the gene matches: 12. CDR3 loop: CSVLPTSGRSYEQYF. DNA for the CDR3: TGCAGTGTCCTGCCTACTAGCGGGAGATCTTACGAGCAGTACTTC.

The chain uses TRBV28 and TRBJ2-5; TRBD2 aligns across 9 bases. The length of the CDR3 is 14 residues. The J segment lost 1 base and the V segment lost 10 bases, leaving 7 bases of the junction unmatched. Per germline, CDR1 MDHEN and CDR2 SYDVKM. The CDR3 nucleotides read TGTGCCATCCTGCGGGGGGGCTCCCAAGAGACCCAGTACTTC. As protein: CAILRGGSQETQYF.

This clonotype was picked up a small number of times. The chain couples TRBV5-1 to TRBJ2-1; D possibly corresponds to TRBD2 (6 bases). The tail of the sequence fits TRBJ2-7 better, so the J call may be wrong. The CDR3 loop spans 15 amino acids. Germline loops: CDR1 SGHRS, CDR2 YFSETQ. The CDR3 coding sequence is TGCGCCAGCAGCTTGGTGGAGGGTTCCTACAATGAGCAGTACTTC. Translation: CASSLVEGSYNEQYF.

This chain uses TRBV9 with TRBJ2-7; D ambiguous. The CDR3 has 13 residues. V was pared by 0 bases and J by 1 base, with 5 bases between. The germline CDR1 and CDR2 sequences are SGDLS and YYNGEE. CDR3 region: CASSVDMSYEQYF. As DNA, the CDR3 is TGTGCCAGCAGCGTAGACATGTCCTACGAGCAGTACTTC.

The sample holds many counts of this clonotype. The gene calls are TRBV5-1 and TRBJ2-7; TRBD2 is a possible D gene (6 bases). V gave up 5 bases and J gave up 3 bases, with 15 bases separating them. The CDR3 is made up of 14 amino acids. Germline V gene sequence: CDR1 SGHRS, CDR2 YFSETQ. DNA for the CDR3: TGCGCCAGCAGTTGGGACTCCGGAGGCTACGAGCAGTACTTC. Translation: CASSWDSGGYEQYF.

This clonotype has a handful of counts. V and J are TRBV6-1 and TRBJ1-5; D not resolved. V was trimmed by 2 bases and J by 5 bases, leaving 7 bases between them. Germline V gene sequence: CDR1 MNHNS, CDR2 SASEGT. The CDR3 has 13 amino acids. This CDR3 is CASSEYADQPQHF. The CDR3 bases are TGTGCCAGCAGTGAATATGCGGATCAGCCCCAGCATTTT.

CDR3 in DNA: TGTGCCAGCAGCTCAATCTGGGGGGTCGGATACAATGAGCAGTTCTTC. Amino acids: CASSSIWGVGYNEQFF. The chain combines TRBV7-3 with TRBJ2-1, with D tentatively TRBD2 (6 bases). The CDR3 has 16 amino acids. The ends were cut back, 4 bases at V and 4 bases at J, with 17 bases in the middle. Germline values: CDR1 SGHTA, CDR2 FQGTGA.

This clonotype was detected ten times or more. This chain links TRBV29-1 with TRBJ2-3, with 9 bases aligning to TRBD1. After removal of 8 bases from V and 2 bases from J, the junction contained 8 bases not matched to a gene. The CDR3 runs to 14 residues. The germline gives CDR1 SQVTM, CDR2 ANQGSEA. CDR3 residues: CSIRQGEYTDTQYF. CDR3 coding DNA: TGCAGCATTCGACAGGGGGAATACACAGATACGCAGTATTTT.

The chain joins TRBV10-3 to TRBJ2-3; D is possibly TRBD1 (6 bases). Germline V gives CDR1 ENHRY, CDR2 SYGVKD. The ends were cut back, 6 bases at V and 3 bases at J, with 10 bases in the middle. The CDR3 spans 13 residues. CDR3 DNA: TGTGCCATCAGCTGTCAGGGGACAGATACGCAGTATTTT. It codes for CAISCQGTDTQYF.

The genes are TRBV4-2 and TRBJ2-7, with 14 bases aligning to TRBD2. Unmatched junction bases numbered 9, after V lost 3 bases and J lost 2 bases. Germline V gene sequence: CDR1 LGHNA, CDR2 YNFKEQ. The CDR3 runs to 18 residues. CDR3: CASSQGGTSGGPPYEQYF. For the CDR3, the DNA is TGTGCCAGCAGCCAGGGGGGGACTAGCGGGGGCCCTCCCTACGAGCAGTACTTC.

The chain combines TRBV2 with TRBJ2-1; 9 bases agree with TRBD2. Matching the DNA end better, TRBJ2-7 makes the J call doubtful. Germline V lookup: CDR1 SNHLY, CDR2 FYNNEI. This CDR3 spans 13 amino acids. In DNA form, the CDR3 reads TGTGCCAGCTCTAGCGGGACCTACAATGAGCAGTACTTC. Protein sequence: CASSSGTYNEQYF.

The chain employs TRBV7-6 and TRBJ2-7; D remains ambiguous. This CDR3 is built from 14 residues. Looked up from germline, CDR1 is SGHVS and CDR2 is FNYEAQ. V was clipped by 0 bases and J by 2 bases, with 8 bases between them. CDR3 sequence: CASSLAGKPYEQYF. CDR3 bases: TGTGCCAGCAGCTTAGCTGGGAAGCCCTACGAGCAGTACTTC.

The chain links TRBV3-1 to TRBJ2-3; a weak D match, TRBD2 (7 bases). The V and J ends lost 1 base and 4 bases respectively, with 15 bases between them. This CDR3 is built from 16 residues. Germline CDR1 reads LGHDT; CDR2 reads YNNKEL (reference sequence). The CDR3 DNA follows: TGTGCCAGCAGCCAAGCTACAGGGAGGGGGGCAGATACGCAGTATTTT. Protein: CASSQATGRGADTQYF.

The table lists this clonotype with many counts. A read error may explain this, as a much larger clone is one base away. The chain is built from TRBV7-8 and TRBJ2-3; maybe TRBD2 (6 bases). V was shortened by 5 bases and J by 6 bases, with 18 bases between the two germline ends. The CDR3 has 15 amino acids. Looked up from germline, CDR1 is SGHVS and CDR2 is FQNEAQ. In nucleotides, the CDR3 is TGTGCCAGCAGCCCCGCTGGGACTCGGAGGGATACGCAGTATTTT. Encoded protein: CASSPAGTRRDTQYF.